Below are 28 T cell receptor beta chains sequenced from a single sample in a study of blood T cell repertoires in COVID-19. Profiled with immunoSEQ multiplex PCR; TCRdb holds only in-frame clones, not every one. The sample holds roughly 180,000 clones, 84% seen once. The source material was peripheral blood. These receptors originate from a human donor in a cohort sampled during active COVID-19.

The V gene is TRBV5-6, the J gene TRBJ1-1, with D possibly being TRBD1 (5 bases). Trimming took off 1 base at V and 5 bases at J, with 9 bases between the two ends. CDR3 length equals 13 residues. Germline V gene lookup returns CDR1 SGHDT and CDR2 YYEEEE. The CDR3 is CASSLRRATEAFF. The CDR3 nucleotides are TGTGCCAGCAGCTTGCGCAGGGCGACTGAAGCTTTCTTT. Variable domain in full (rest from reference TRBV5-6 and TRBJ1-1): DAGVTQSPTHLIKTRGQQVTLRCSPKSGHDTVSWYQQALGQGPQFIFQYYEEEERQRGNFPDRFSGHQFPNYSSELNVNALLLGDSALYLCASSLRRATEAFFGQGTRLTVV.

The rearrangement links TRBV7-8 to TRBJ2-7; D remains ambiguous. Germline CDR1 SGHVS, CDR2 FQNEAQ. V was trimmed by 5 bases and J by 3 bases, leaving 5 bases between them. There are 11 residues in the CDR3. DNA of the CDR3: TGTGCCAGCAGCCTTAACTACGAGCAGTACTTC. It yields the protein CASSLNYEQYF.

The chain has TRBV16 and TRBJ2-5; D is undetermined. CDR1 and CDR2 (germline): KGHSY, FQNENV. The CDR3 sequence is 13 residues long. The V gene lost 1 base and the J gene lost 4 bases, with 7 bases spanning the gap. CDR3 sequence: CASSQYPGETQYF. CDR3 nucleotides: TGTGCCAGCAGCCAATATCCAGGAGAGACCCAGTACTTC.

The CDR3, as DNA: TGCGCCAGCAGCGCTGATAGGGGGCTGAGGAACACTGAAGCTTTCTTT. Translated, it gives CASSADRGLRNTEAFF. The J gene is TRBJ1-1, the V gene TRBV5-1; 7 positions match TRBD1. From germline, CDR1 is SGHRS and CDR2 YFSETQ. The CDR3 covers 16 residues. V was clipped by 4 bases and J by 1 base; unmatched bases: 10.

The chain uses TRBV9 and TRBJ2-3, with 8 positions matching TRBD2. Looked up from germline, CDR1 is SGDLS and CDR2 is YYNGEE. The CDR3 is made up of 16 amino acids. With V trimmed by 0 bases and J by 4 bases, 7 bases remained unmatched. The CDR3 loop is CASSVDAGGASDTQYF. In DNA, the CDR3 is TGTGCCAGCAGCGTAGATGCCGGGGGGGCCTCAGATACGCAGTATTTT. Supplemented by reference TRBV9 and TRBJ2-3, the full variable domain reads DSGVTQTPKHLITATGQRVTLRCSPRSGDLSVYWYQQSLDQGLQFLIQYYNGEERAKGNILERFSAQQFPDLHSELNLSSLELGDSALYFCASSVDAGGASDTQYFGPGTRLTVL.

The chain is built from TRBV5-1 and TRBJ2-1; tentative D call: TRBD2 (6 bases). The germline CDR1 and CDR2 sequences are SGHRS and YFSETQ. Trimming took off 5 bases at V and 1 base at J, with 16 bases between the two ends. This CDR3 is built from 16 residues. The CDR3, as DNA: TGCGCCAGCAGACCAGCCACGGGAGAATCCTACAATGAGCAGTTCTTC. The encoded protein is CASRPATGESYNEQFF. The whole variable domain, remainder taken from reference TRBV5-1 and TRBJ2-1, is KAGVTQTPRYLIKTRGQQVTLSCSPISGHRSVSWYQQTPGQGLQFLFEYFSETQRNKGNFPGRFSGRQFSNSRSEMNVSTLELGDSALYLCASRPATGESYNEQFFGPGTRLTVL.

The V call is TRBV7-8, the J call TRBJ1-6; D is unclear. CDR3 size: 15 residues. V was cut by 1 base and J by 5 bases, with 9 bases left in between. Germline CDR1 SGHVS, CDR2 FQNEAQ. The CDR3 reads CASSLGGLHNSPLHF. The CDR3 DNA reads TGTGCCAGCAGCTTAGGAGGGTTGCATAATTCACCCCTCCACTTT.

The chain combines TRBV2 with TRBJ2-7; no reliable D call. V dropped 2 bases and J dropped 2 bases, with 16 bases sitting between them. Germline CDR1 reads SNHLY; CDR2 reads FYNNEI. CDR3 length: 16 residues. CDR3 nucleotides: TGTGCCAGCAGTGAATATGGGCTTGAAATACCCTACGAGCAGTACTTC. Translation gives CASSEYGLEIPYEQYF.

The chain recombines TRBV5-8 with TRBJ2-3; possibly TRBD2 for D (5 bases). Looked up from germline, CDR1 is SGHTS and CDR2 is YDEGEE. The V and J ends lost 3 bases and 3 bases respectively, with 8 bases between them. The CDR3 contains 13 residues. The CDR3 protein is CASSWTETDTQYF. The CDR3 region has the DNA TGTGCCAGCAGCTGGACTGAGACAGATACGCAGTATTTT. The variable domain in full, completed from reference TRBV5-8 and TRBJ2-3, reads EAGVTQSPTHLIKTRGQQATLRCSPISGHTSVYWYQQALGLGLQFLLWYDEGEERNRGNFPPRFSGRQFPNYSSELNVNALELEDSALYLCASSWTETDTQYFGPGTRLTVL.

J is TRBJ1-4 and V is TRBV3-1 (or the pseudogene TRBV3-2); 9 nucleotides align to TRBD1. The CDR3 runs 14 residues. Germline CDR1 LGHDT, CDR2 YNNKEL (reference sequence). The ends lost 5 bases at V and 7 bases at J; junction bases unmatched: 5. The chain's CDR3 is CASSRTGEGEKLFF. The CDR3 nucleotides are TGTGCCAGCAGCAGGACAGGGGAGGGTGAAAAACTGTTTTTT.

The gene calls are TRBV4-1 and TRBJ1-1; maybe TRBD1 (5 bases). Germline loops: CDR1 MGHRA, CDR2 YSYEKL. There are 15 residues in the CDR3. Trimming shortened V by 0 bases and J by 5 bases, and 13 bases separated the two germline ends. The DNA for the CDR3 is TGCGCCAGCAGCCAAGAGGGGGAGGGTTGGACTGAAGCTTTCTTT. Residues: CASSQEGEGWTEAFF.

The V call is TRBV10-3, the J call TRBJ2-7; 9 bases are a match to TRBD1. The CDR3 totals 18 residues. V lost 0 bases and J lost 3; bases outside the gene matches: 12. Germline loops: CDR1 ENHRY, CDR2 SYGVKD. In DNA, the CDR3 is TGTGCCATCAGTGAGTCGGGACAGGGTAAGGTTTCGCACTACGAGCAGTACTTC. Translated, it gives CAISESGQGKVSHYEQYF.

The rearrangement joins TRBV19 to TRBJ2-1; D perhaps matches TRBD2 (6 bases). This CDR3 is built from 15 residues. The germline gives CDR1 LNHDA, CDR2 SQIVND (reference sequence). Trimming took off 6 bases at V and 3 bases at J, with 15 bases between the two ends. CDR3 bases: TGTGCCAGTAGGGGTCCGGGGGATCTCTACAATGAGCAGTTCTTC. It codes for CASRGPGDLYNEQFF.

The V gene is TRBV5-1, the J gene TRBJ1-1; 7 bases agree with TRBD1. Trimming at V came to 2 bases and at J to 5 bases, leaving 6 bases not matched to a gene. Germline assignment: CDR1 SGHRS and CDR2 YFSETQ. The CDR3 has 14 amino acids. The CDR3 here is CASSFYRGETEAFF. The DNA of the CDR3 is TGCGCCAGCAGCTTCTACAGGGGCGAGACTGAAGCTTTCTTT. Variable domain in full (rest from reference TRBV5-1 and TRBJ1-1): KAGVTQTPRYLIKTRGQQVTLSCSPISGHRSVSWYQQTPGQGLQFLFEYFSETQRNKGNFPGRFSGRQFSNSRSEMNVSTLELGDSALYLCASSFYRGETEAFFGQGTRLTVV.

The rearrangement links TRBV20-1 to TRBJ1-4; TRBD1 is a possible D gene (6 bases). V lost 6 bases to trimming and J lost 17 bases, with 19 bases between them. The CDR3 has 11 residues. Per the germline V gene, CDR1 is DFQATT and CDR2 is SNEGSKA (reference sequence). The CDR3 DNA is TGCAGTGCCAATTTACAGGGTTTCAGATTTTTT. This gives the protein CSANLQGFRFF.

The rearrangement links TRBV12-3 or TRBV12-4 to TRBJ2-7; a weak D match, TRBD1 (5 bases). There are 12 residues in the CDR3. V was trimmed by 5 bases and J by 4 bases, leaving 9 bases between them. The CDR3 loop is CASSVQGYEQYF. The CDR3 nucleotides read TGTGCCAGCAGTGTGCAGGGTTACGAGCAGTACTTC.

This clone was seen a handful of times. The chain couples TRBV6-5 to TRBJ1-1, with D maybe TRBD1 (5 bases). CDR1 and CDR2 (germline): MNHEY, SVGAGI. This CDR3 is built from 15 residues. V shed 6 bases and J shed 3 bases, with 17 bases lying between them. For the CDR3, the DNA is TGTGCCAGCAGCCGTTCGGGGAGGGGAGACACTGAAGCTTTCTTT. Translation: CASSRSGRGDTEAFF.

This clone was picked up many times. This chain uses TRBV27 with TRBJ1-5; possible D gene TRBD1, 5 bases. The CDR3 spans 16 residues. V was shortened by 3 bases and J by 7 bases, with 19 bases between the two germline ends. The germline V gene has CDR1 MNHEY and CDR2 SMNVEV (reference sequence). CDR3 coding DNA: TGTGCCAGCAGTTTGAGGCAGGACCTCGCAGGGCAGCCCCAGCATTTT. Amino acids: CASSLRQDLAGQPQHF.

The chain carries TRBV5-6 and TRBJ2-3, with 7 bases aligning to TRBD2. This CDR3 is built from 15 residues. Losses at the gene ends were 3 bases for V and 5 bases for J; bases not matched to a gene: 9. Germline lookup yields CDR1 SGHDT and CDR2 YYEEEE. For the CDR3, the DNA is TGTGCCAGCAGCTCCGGACTAGACGGGGGAGATACGCAGTATTTT. It translates to CASSSGLDGGDTQYF. The complete variable domain, with remaining parts taken from reference TRBV5-6 and TRBJ2-3, reads DAGVTQSPTHLIKTRGQQVTLRCSPKSGHDTVSWYQQALGQGPQFIFQYYEEEERQRGNFPDRFSGHQFPNYSSELNVNALLLGDSALYLCASSSGLDGGDTQYFGPGTRLTVL.

This chain uses TRBV9 with TRBJ1-3; 9 bases fit TRBD1. Germline-derived CDR1 and CDR2 are SGDLS and YYNGEE. The CDR3 is 15 amino acids. V dropped 3 bases and J dropped 4; count of bases not matched to a gene: 5. DNA of the CDR3: TGTGCCAGCAGCGCGCACAGGGGGCCCGGAAACACCATATATTTT. Its protein is CASSAHRGPGNTIYF.

This rearrangement joins TRBV11-2 to TRBJ2-3; the D gene is possibly TRBD2 (6 bases). V was shortened by 7 bases and J by 4 bases, with 18 bases between the two germline ends. This CDR3 has 15 amino acids. Germline-derived CDR1 and CDR2 are SGHAT and FQNNGV. The CDR3: CASTPVGGASDTQYF. Written as DNA, the CDR3 is TGTGCCAGCACCCCCGTGGGCGGGGCCTCAGATACGCAGTATTTT.

This clone appeared once. The rearrangement joins TRBV19 to TRBJ1-5; 7 nucleotides agree with TRBD1. Trimming cost V 7 bases and J 6 bases; bases outside gene matches: 12. CDR1 is LNHDA and CDR2 is SQIVND in the germline V gene (reference sequence). This CDR3 comprises 15 residues. CDR3 nucleotides: TGTGCCAGTACCTCTACAGGGGTAGTGGGTCAGCCCCAGCATTTT. This gives the protein CASTSTGVVGQPQHF. The full variable domain, with the rest looked up from reference TRBV19 and TRBJ1-5, is DGGITQSPKYLFRKEGQNVTLSCEQNLNHDAMYWYRQDPGQGLRLIYYSQIVNDFQKGDIAEGYSVSREKKESFPLTVTSAQKNPTAFYLCASTSTGVVGQPQHFGDGTRLSIL.

In this sample, this clone turned up once. The J gene is TRBJ2-2, the V gene TRBV21-1; TRBD2, as called in the table, went unchecked against the DNA. TRBV21-1 is an annotated pseudogene. This CDR3 spans 17 amino acids. This chain's CDR3 is CASSKARGSGDTGELFF. The CDR3 region has the DNA TGTGCCAGCAGCAAAGCTCGGGGTAGCGGGGACACCGGGGAGCTGTTTTTT.

V is TRBV11-2 and J is TRBJ1-5, with D unresolved. The germline V and J ends were trimmed by 0 bases and 6 bases, with 9 bases remaining between them. The CDR3 totals 14 residues. Germline CDR1 reads SGHAT; CDR2 reads FQNNGV. In DNA, the CDR3 is TGTGCCAGCAGCTTAGATCCGGGAGGTCAGCCCCAGCATTTT. Amino acid sequence: CASSLDPGGQPQHF.

The rearrangement uses TRBV30 and TRBJ1-2; D is undetermined. The CDR3 loop spans 12 amino acids. Trimming left V 5 bases short and J 2 bases short, with 9 bases between. CDR1 GTSNPN and CDR2 SVGIG come from the germline V gene (reference sequence). The CDR3 loop reads CAWSYFNYGYTF. CDR3 nucleotide sequence: TGTGCCTGGTCGTACTTCAACTATGGCTACACCTTC.

Remarks on this clone: The same CDR3 also results from other DNA sequences found in this sample. The CDR3 loop is CASSLGGTQETQYF. The CDR3, as DNA: TGCGCCAGCAGCTTGGGGGGCACCCAAGAGACCCAGTACTTC. J is TRBJ2-5 and V is TRBV5-1, with D perhaps TRBD1 (5 bases). CDR1 is SGHRS and CDR2 is YFSETQ in the germline V gene. V was clipped by 0 bases and J by 1 base, with 7 bases between them. The CDR3 length is 14 residues.

This chain connects TRBV4-1 to TRBJ1-5, with TRBD1 identical over 10 bases. This CDR3 spans 17 amino acids. Germline CDR1 reads MGHRA; CDR2 reads YSYEKL. Trimming removed 4 bases from V and 3 bases from J; junction bases left unmatched: 9. CDR3 nucleotide sequence: TGCGCCAGCAGCCCCCTCGGGGACAGGGGATACAATCAGCCCCAGCATTTT. Its protein is CASSPLGDRGYNQPQHF.

This sequence joins TRBV5-1 and TRBJ2-7, with 13 bases matching TRBD2. The CDR3 is made up of 17 amino acids. The germline V gene has CDR1 SGHRS and CDR2 YFSETQ. The ends lost 4 bases at V and 2 bases at J; junction bases unmatched: 9. The CDR3 region is CASSVGLAGATTYEQYF. Here the CDR3 DNA reads TGCGCCAGCAGCGTAGGACTAGCGGGGGCAACAACCTACGAGCAGTACTTC.